This record covers a single T cell receptor (beta chain). These data come from a study of blood T cell repertoires in COVID-19. Overall study: T cells, B-cell-depleted T cells, or PBMCs provided the cDNA or gDNA that served as material.

TCRdb keeps only in-frame clones here, not all; method: immunoSEQ multiplex PCR. This sample yields approximately 200,000 clones, of which around 83% are seen a single time; less than 3.5% belongs to the top ten. Trimming cost V 5 bases and J 4 bases; bases outside gene matches: 7. Looked up from germline, CDR1 is SGHTA and CDR2 is FQGNSA. The CDR3 sequence is 14 residues long. This chain links TRBV7-2 with TRBJ2-5; 7 positions match TRBD2. This receptor was identified in a woman aged 25 to 39 with active or convalescent COVID-19. Sequencing input: peripheral blood. The CDR3 DNA follows: TGTGCCAGCAGCCCCCAGGGAGGGTCAGAGACCCAGTACTTC. This translates into CASSPQGGSETQYF.